Only a few counts were recorded for the clone carrying this T cell receptor (beta chain). Its antigen is unidentified. A read error may be the cause here, since a much bigger clone is one base away. Per the germline V gene, CDR1 is SNHLY and CDR2 is FYNNEI. This CDR3 is 13 amino acids long. Losses at the gene ends were 10 bases for V and 6 bases for J; bases not matched to a gene: 9. Authors' processing steps: Using the CDR3 differences seen across clinicopathological groups, the authors built a distant-metastasis classifier for papillary thyroid cancer, which was meant to discriminate distant-metastatic patients. MiXCR reprocessed the PCR reads for TCRdb. The V and J calls and clone size are TCRdb's, not the authors'. The repertoire holds tens of thousands of clones, with roughly an eighth as singletons. The data belong to a study of metastatic and nonmetastatic thyroid tumors. Study as a whole: Blood and tumor or nodule tissue repertoires from malignant and benign thyroid patients were compared.

The study's findings and limits: A significant increase in TCR beta diversity was reportedly seen in malignant thyroid tumors relative to benign nodules, in blood and tumor.

Every patient was untreated before thyroid surgery. The rearrangement uses TRBV2 and TRBJ1-2; TRBD1 aligns across 9 bases. The TCR comes from a female donor with papillary thyroid cancer or a benign thyroid nodule (not recorded which). Some clones in this sample may be carry-over from other donors' samples. The sample was tumor tissue. The CDR3 here is CATSLDRGDGYTF. The CDR3 nucleotides are TGTGCCACCAGCCTCGACAGGGGGGATGGCTACACCTTC.